The 6 T cell receptor beta chains listed next were all sequenced from one sample in a study of Graves' ophthalmopathy and Graves' hyperthyroidism (dated by TCRdb to 2016 to 2019). Sequenced on an Illumina HiSeq 2000. For repertoire sequencing, TCR beta CDR3 regions were amplified from RNA transcripts. A first-round RT-PCR used HTBI primers with the Qiagen OneStep RT-PCR kit, followed by a second-round multiplex PCR, size selection and purification. TCRdb handled the public reads itself, with Q25 trimming in fastp and clone calling in MiXCR, and kept productive beta chains. A single entry per CDR3 protein holds the most common genes and DNA from its merged rows. The sample table holds 200,000 to 250,000 distinct CDR3 sequences, of which roughly 21% were seen once. The ten largest clones take up around two fifths of the sample. The specimen was peripheral blood. The origin of the receptors is a woman between 50 and 59 years old with Graves' ophthalmopathy. Donor details come from another sample of the same person, matched by shared clones.

This chain links TRBV6-1 with TRBJ1-5; a possible D gene is TRBD1 (6 bases). V gave up 8 bases and J gave up 4 bases, with 18 bases separating them. The CDR3 sequence is 15 residues long. Germline loops: CDR1 MNHNS, CDR2 SASEGT. The chain's CDR3 is CASRAQGRGNQPQHF. In DNA, the CDR3 is TGTGCCAGCCGCGCACAGGGAAGAGGGAATCAGCCCCAGCATTTT.

This clonotype has only a few counts. This chain connects TRBV6-1 to TRBJ2-5; D is unresolved. Trimming took off 10 bases at V and 0 bases at J, with 12 bases between the two ends. There are 13 residues in the CDR3. The germline V gene encodes CDR1 MNHNS and CDR2 SASEGT. The CDR3 protein is CATYAIYQETQYF. The DNA for the CDR3 is TGTGCCACCTACGCGATCTACCAAGAGACCCAGTACTTC.

The chain joins TRBV4-1 to TRBJ1-5; D gene ambiguous. The CDR3 is 14 residues long. The ends were cut back, 2 bases at V and 5 bases at J, with 10 bases in the middle. The germline V gene has CDR1 MGHRA and CDR2 YSYEKL. In nucleotides, the CDR3 is TGCGCCAGCAGCCAAAAGGAACGGGATCAGCCCCAGCATTTT. Its protein is CASSQKERDQPQHF.

This clonotype was found many times. The DNA of the CDR3 is TGTGCCAGCAACCCTATTGCGGCAGGGGGCTCGAACACCGGGGAGCTGTTTTTT. Residues: CASNPIAAGGSNTGELFF. The genes are TRBV6-2 or TRBV6-3 and TRBJ2-2; the match to TRBD1 covers 8 bases. The germline gives CDR1 MNHEY, CDR2 SVGEGT. The CDR3 spans 18 residues. The ends lost 7 bases at V and 0 bases at J; junction bases unmatched: 13.

This clonotype has a count of ten or more. The chain has TRBV12-3 or TRBV12-4 and TRBJ1-2; D ambiguous. The CDR3 runs 13 residues. The V end lost 3 bases, the J end lost 4 bases, and 9 bases lay between the germline ends. CDR3 sequence reads: CASSFQGAYGYTF. CDR3 bases: TGTGCCAGCAGTTTCCAAGGAGCCTATGGCTACACCTTC.

The chain recombines TRBV6-2 or TRBV6-3 with TRBJ1-2; D might be TRBD1 (5 bases). The CDR3 sequence is 14 residues long. V dropped 2 bases and J dropped 4 bases, with 11 bases sitting between them. CDR1 and CDR2 (germline): MNHEY, SVGEGT. CDR3 protein: CASSYDGTVYGYTF. For the CDR3, the DNA is TGTGCCAGCAGTTACGACGGGACTGTCTATGGCTACACCTTC.